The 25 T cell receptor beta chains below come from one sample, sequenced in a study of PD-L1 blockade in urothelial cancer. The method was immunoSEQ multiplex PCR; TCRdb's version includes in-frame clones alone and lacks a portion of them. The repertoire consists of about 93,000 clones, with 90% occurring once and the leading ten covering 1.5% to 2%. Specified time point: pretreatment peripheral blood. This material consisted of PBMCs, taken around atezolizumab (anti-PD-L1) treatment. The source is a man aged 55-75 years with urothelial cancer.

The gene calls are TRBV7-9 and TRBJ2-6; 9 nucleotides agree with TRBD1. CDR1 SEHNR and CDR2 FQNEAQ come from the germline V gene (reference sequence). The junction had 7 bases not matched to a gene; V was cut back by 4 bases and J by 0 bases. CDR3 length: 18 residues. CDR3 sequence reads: CASSYRTGVSSGANVLTF. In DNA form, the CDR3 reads TGTGCCAGCAGCTACAGGACAGGGGTTAGCTCTGGGGCCAACGTCCTGACTTTC.

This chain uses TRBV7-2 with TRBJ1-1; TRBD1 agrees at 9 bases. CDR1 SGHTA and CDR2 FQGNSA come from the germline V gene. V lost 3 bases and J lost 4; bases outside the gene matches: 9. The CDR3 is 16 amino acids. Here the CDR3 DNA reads TGTGCCAGCAGCTTCCCGGGACAGGGAAAAATCACTGAAGCTTTCTTT. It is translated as CASSFPGQGKITEAFF.

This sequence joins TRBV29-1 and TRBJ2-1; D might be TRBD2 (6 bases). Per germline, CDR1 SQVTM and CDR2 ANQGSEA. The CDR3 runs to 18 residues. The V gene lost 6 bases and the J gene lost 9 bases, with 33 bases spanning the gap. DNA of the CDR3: TGCAGCGTCGAGGGTTTCGGGGCGGGCGGGATCAATGCTCCTGAGCAGTTCTTC. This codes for CSVEGFGAGGINAPEQFF.

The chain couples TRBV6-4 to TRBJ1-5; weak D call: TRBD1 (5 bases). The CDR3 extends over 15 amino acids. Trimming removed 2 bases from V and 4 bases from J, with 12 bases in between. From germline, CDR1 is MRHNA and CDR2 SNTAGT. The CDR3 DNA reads TGTGCCAGCAGTGACCCTAAACACAGGAATCAGCCCCAGCATTTT. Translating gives CASSDPKHRNQPQHF.

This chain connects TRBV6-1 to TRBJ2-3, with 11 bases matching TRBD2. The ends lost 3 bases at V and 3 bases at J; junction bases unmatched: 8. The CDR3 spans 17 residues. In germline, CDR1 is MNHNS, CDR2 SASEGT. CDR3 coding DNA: TGTGCCAGCAGTGACGGAATTTCTAGCGGGGGGACAGATACGCAGTATTTT. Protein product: CASSDGISSGGTDTQYF.

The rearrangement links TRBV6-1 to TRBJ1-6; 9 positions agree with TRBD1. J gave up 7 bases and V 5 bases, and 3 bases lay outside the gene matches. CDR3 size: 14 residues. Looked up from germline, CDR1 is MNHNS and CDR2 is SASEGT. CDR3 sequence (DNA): TGTGCCAGCAGTAACGGACAGGGGAATTCACCCCTCCACTTT. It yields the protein CASSNGQGNSPLHF.

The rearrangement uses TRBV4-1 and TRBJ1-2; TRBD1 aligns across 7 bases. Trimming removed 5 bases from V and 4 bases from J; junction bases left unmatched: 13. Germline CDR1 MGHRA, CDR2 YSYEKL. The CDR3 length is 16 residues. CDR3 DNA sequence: TGCGCCAGCAGCTCACTGGGCTCAGGGGGGACCTATGGCTACACCTTC. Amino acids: CASSSLGSGGTYGYTF.

The chain's CDR3 is CASSPEDTEAFF. In DNA form, the CDR3 reads TGTGCCAGCAGCCCCGAGGACACTGAAGCTTTCTTT. V gene TRBV7-3 combines with J gene TRBJ1-1; D gene unclear. The germline V gene encodes CDR1 SGHTA and CDR2 FQGTGA. CDR3 size: 12 residues. V was trimmed by 5 bases and J by 3 bases, leaving 7 bases between them.

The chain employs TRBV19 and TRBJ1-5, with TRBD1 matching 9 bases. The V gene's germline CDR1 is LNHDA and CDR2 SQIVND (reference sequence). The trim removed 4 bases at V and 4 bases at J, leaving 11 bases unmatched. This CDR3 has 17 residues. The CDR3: CASSRSRDRVLNQPQHF. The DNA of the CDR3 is TGTGCCAGTAGTAGATCCCGGGACAGGGTTCTGAATCAGCCCCAGCATTTT.

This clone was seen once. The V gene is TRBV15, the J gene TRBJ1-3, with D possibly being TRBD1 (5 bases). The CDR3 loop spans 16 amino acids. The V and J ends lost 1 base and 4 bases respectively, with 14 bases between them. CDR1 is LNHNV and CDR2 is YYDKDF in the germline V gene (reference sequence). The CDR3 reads CATSRAGDLSGNTIYF. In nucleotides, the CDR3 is TGTGCCACCAGCAGAGCTGGGGACTTATCGGGAAACACCATATATTTT.

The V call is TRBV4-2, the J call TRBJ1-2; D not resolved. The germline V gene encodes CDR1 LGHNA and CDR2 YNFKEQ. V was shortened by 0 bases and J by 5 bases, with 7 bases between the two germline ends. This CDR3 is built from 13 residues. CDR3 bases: TGTGCCAGCAGCCAAGATGGTCGGTATGGCTACACCTTC. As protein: CASSQDGRYGYTF.

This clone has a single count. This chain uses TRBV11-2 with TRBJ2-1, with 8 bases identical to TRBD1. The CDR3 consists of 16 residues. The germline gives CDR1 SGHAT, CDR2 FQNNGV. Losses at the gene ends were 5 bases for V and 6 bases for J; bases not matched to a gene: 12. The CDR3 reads CASSLLVGQGPNEQFF. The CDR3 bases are TGTGCCAGCAGCCTCCTTGTTGGACAGGGACCCAATGAGCAGTTCTTC.

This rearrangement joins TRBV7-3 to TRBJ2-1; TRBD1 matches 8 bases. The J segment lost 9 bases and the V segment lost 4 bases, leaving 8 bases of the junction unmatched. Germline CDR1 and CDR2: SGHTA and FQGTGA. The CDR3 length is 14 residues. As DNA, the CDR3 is TGTGCCAGCAGCTCTGGACAGGGATGGACTGAGCAGTTCTTC. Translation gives CASSSGQGWTEQFF.

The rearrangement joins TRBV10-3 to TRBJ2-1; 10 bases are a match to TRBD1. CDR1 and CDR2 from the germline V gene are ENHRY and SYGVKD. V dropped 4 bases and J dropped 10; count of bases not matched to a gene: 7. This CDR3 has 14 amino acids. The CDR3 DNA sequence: TGTGCCATCAGTGCGCGGACAGGGGGTGAGGAGCAGTTCTTC. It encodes CAISARTGGEEQFF.

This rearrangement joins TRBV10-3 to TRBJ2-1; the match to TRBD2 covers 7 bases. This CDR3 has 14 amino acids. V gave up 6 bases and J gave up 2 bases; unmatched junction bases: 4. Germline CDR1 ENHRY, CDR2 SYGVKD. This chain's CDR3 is CAIRGEGPYNEQFF. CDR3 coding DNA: TGTGCCATCAGGGGGGAGGGACCCTACAATGAGCAGTTCTTC.

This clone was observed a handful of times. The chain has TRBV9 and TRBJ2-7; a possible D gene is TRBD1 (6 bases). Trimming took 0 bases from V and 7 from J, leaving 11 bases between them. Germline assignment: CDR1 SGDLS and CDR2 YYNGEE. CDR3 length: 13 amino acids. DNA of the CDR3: TGTGCCAGCAGCGTAGACAGGGCTGGGGAGCAGTACTTC. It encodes CASSVDRAGEQYF.

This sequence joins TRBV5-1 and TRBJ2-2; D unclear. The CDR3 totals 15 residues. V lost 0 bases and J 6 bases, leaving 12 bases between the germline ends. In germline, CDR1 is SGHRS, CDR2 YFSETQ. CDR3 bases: TGCGCCAGCAGCTTGGTTCCAGGTTTGGCCGGGGAGCTGTTTTTT. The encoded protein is CASSLVPGLAGELFF. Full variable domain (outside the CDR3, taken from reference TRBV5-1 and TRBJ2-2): KAGVTQTPRYLIKTRGQQVTLSCSPISGHRSVSWYQQTPGQGLQFLFEYFSETQRNKGNFPGRFSGRQFSNSRSEMNVSTLELGDSALYLCASSLVPGLAGELFFGEGSRLTVL.

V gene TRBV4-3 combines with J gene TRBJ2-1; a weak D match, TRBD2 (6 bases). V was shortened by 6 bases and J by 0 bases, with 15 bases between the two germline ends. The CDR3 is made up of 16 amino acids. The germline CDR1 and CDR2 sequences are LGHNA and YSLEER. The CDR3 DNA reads TGCGCCAGCAGTAGGCAGAGGAGGGGCTCCTACAATGAGCAGTTCTTC. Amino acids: CASSRQRRGSYNEQFF.

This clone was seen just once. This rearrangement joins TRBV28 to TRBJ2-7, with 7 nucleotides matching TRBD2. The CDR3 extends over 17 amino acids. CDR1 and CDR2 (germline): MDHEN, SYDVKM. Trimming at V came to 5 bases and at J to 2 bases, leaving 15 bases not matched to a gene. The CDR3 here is CASSTRLALARTYEQYF. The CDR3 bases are TGTGCCAGCAGTACGAGACTAGCTCTGGCAAGGACCTACGAGCAGTACTTC. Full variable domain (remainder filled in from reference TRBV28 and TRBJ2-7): DVKVTQSSRYLVKRTGEKVFLECVQDMDHENMFWYRQDPGLGLRLIYFSYDVKMKEKGDIPEGYSVSREKKERFSLILESASTNQTSMYLCASSTRLALARTYEQYFGPGTRLTVT.

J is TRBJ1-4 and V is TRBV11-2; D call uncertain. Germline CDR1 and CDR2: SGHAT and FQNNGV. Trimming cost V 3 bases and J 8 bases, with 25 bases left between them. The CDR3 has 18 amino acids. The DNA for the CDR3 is TGTGCCAGCAGCTTCCCTGGGTTCTATACCTTTGGGGAGGAAAAACTGTTTTTT. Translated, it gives CASSFPGFYTFGEEKLFF.

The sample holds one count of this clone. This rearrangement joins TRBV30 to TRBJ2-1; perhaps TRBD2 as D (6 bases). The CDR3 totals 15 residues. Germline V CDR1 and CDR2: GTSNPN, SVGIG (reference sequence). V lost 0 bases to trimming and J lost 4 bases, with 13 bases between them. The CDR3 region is CAWSVGGMRYNEQFF. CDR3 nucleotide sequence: TGTGCCTGGAGTGTCGGCGGGATGAGGTACAATGAGCAGTTCTTC.

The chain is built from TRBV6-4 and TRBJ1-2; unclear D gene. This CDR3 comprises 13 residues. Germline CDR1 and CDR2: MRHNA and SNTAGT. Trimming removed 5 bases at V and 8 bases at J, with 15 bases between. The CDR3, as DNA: TGTGCCAGCAGTCCTGAGGGCCGGTCGGGCTACACCTTC. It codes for CASSPEGRSGYTF.

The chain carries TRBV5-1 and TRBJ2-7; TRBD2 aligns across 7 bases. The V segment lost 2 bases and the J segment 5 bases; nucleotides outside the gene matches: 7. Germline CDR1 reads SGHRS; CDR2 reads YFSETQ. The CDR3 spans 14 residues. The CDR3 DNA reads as TGCGCCAGCAGCTTTAGGGAGGGCCGAAACGAGCAGTACTTC. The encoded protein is CASSFREGRNEQYF.

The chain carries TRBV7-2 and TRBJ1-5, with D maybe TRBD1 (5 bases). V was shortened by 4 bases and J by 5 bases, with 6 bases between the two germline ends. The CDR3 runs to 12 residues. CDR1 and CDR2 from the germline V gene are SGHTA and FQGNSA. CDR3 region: CASSSRDQPQHF. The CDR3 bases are TGTGCCAGCAGCTCCAGGGATCAGCCCCAGCATTTT.

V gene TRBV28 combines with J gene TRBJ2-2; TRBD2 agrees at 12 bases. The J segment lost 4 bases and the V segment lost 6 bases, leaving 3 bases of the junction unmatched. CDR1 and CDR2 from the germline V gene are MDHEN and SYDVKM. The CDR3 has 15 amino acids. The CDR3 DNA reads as TGTGCCAGCAGGGGGGGACTAGCGGGCACCGGGGAGCTGTTTTTT. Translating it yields CASRGGLAGTGELFF.